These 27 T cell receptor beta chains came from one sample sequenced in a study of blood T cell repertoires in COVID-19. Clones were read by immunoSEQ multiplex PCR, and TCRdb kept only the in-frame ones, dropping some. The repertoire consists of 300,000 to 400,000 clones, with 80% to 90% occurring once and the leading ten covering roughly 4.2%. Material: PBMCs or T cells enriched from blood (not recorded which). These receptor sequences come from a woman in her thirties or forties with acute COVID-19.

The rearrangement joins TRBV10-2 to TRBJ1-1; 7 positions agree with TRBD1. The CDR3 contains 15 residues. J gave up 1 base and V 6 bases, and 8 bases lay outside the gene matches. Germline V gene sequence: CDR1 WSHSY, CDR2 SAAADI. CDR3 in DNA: TGCGCCAGCAGAAACTCCGGGACAGCGAACACTGAAGCTTTCTTT. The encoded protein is CASRNSGTANTEAFF.

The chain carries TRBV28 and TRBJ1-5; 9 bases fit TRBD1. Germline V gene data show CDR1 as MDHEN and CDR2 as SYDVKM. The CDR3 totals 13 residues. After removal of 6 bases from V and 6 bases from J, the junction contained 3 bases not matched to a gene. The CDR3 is CASRTGGSQPQHF. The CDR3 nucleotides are TGTGCCAGCAGGACAGGGGGTAGTCAGCCCCAGCATTTT.

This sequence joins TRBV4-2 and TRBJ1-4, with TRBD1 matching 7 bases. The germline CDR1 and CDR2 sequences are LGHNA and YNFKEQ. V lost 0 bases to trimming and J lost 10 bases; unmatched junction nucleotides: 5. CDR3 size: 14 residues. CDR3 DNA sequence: TGTGCCAGCAGCCAAGACACGGGACAGCCAAAACTGTTTTTT. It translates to CASSQDTGQPKLFF.

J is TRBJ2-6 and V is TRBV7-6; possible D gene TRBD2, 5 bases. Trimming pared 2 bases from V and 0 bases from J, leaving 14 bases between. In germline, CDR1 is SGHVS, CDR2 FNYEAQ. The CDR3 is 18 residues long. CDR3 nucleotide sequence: TGTGCCAGCAGCTTAATAGGGAGACGGACCTCTGGGGCCAACGTCCTGACTTTC. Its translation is CASSLIGRRTSGANVLTF. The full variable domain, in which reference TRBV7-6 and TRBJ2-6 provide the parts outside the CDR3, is GAGVSQSPRYKVTKRGQDVALRCDPISGHVSLYWYRQALGQGPEFLTYFNYEAQQDKSGLPNDRFSAERPEGSISTLTIQRTEQRDSAMYRCASSLIGRRTSGANVLTFGAGSRLTVL.

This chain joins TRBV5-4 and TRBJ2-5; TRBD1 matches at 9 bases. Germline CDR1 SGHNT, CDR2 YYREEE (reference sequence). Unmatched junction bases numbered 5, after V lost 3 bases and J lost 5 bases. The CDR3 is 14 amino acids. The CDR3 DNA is TGTGCCAGCAGCTATGACAGGGGGAGGGAGACCCAGTACTTC. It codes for CASSYDRGRETQYF.

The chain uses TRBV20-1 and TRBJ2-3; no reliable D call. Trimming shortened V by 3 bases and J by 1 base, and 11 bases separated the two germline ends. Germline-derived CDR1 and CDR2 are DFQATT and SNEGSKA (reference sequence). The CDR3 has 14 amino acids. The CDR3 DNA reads TGCAGTGCTAGTTCAGGTTCCGGCACAGATACGCAGTATTTT. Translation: CSASSGSGTDTQYF.

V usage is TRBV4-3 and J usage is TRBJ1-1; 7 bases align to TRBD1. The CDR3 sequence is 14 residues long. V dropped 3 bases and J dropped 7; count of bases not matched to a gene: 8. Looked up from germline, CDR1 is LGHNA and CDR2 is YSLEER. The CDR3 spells CASSQVRQGGEAFF. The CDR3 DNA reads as TGCGCCAGCAGCCAGGTCAGACAGGGCGGTGAAGCTTTCTTT.

The chain's CDR3 is CASRGTSGTGELFF. For the CDR3, the DNA is TGCGCCAGCCGCGGGACTAGCGGCACCGGGGAGCTGTTTTTT. The chain recombines TRBV10-2 with TRBJ2-2, with 11 bases that match TRBD2. With 8 bases clipped from V and 4 bases from J, the junction kept 3 bases outside the gene matches. CDR1 is WSHSY and CDR2 is SAAADI in the germline V gene. The CDR3 consists of 14 residues.

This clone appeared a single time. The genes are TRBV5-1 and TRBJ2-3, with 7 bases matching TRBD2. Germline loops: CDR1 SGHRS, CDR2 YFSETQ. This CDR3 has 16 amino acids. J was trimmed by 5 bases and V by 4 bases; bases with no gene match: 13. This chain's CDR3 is CASSSSPGRTRDTQYF. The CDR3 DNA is TGCGCCAGCAGCAGCAGCCCGGGACGGACTAGAGATACGCAGTATTTT.

CDR3 in DNA: TGCGCCAGCAGCTTGGAGGGTAGCGGTCACAATGAGCAGTTCTTC. This translates into CASSLEGSGHNEQFF. The V and J genes are TRBV5-1 and TRBJ2-1, with D maybe TRBD2 (6 bases). Germline V CDR1 and CDR2: SGHRS, YFSETQ. Trimming removed 0 bases at V and 5 bases at J, with 12 bases between. The CDR3 has 15 residues.

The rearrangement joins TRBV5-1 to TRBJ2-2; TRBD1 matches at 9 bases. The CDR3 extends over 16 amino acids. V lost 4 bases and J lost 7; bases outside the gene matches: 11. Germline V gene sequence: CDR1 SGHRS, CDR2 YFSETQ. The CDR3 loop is CASSPIGQGPYGELFF. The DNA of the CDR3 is TGCGCCAGCAGCCCCATCGGACAGGGGCCGTACGGGGAGCTGTTTTTT. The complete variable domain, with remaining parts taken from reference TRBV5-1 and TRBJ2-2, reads KAGVTQTPRYLIKTRGQQVTLSCSPISGHRSVSWYQQTPGQGLQFLFEYFSETQRNKGNFPGRFSGRQFSNSRSEMNVSTLELGDSALYLCASSPIGQGPYGELFFGEGSRLTVL.

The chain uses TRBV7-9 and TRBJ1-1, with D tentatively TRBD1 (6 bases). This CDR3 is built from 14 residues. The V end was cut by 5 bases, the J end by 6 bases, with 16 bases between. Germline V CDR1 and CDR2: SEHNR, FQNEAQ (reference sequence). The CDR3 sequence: CASSKQGASPEAFF. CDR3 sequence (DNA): TGTGCCAGCAGCAAACAGGGTGCGAGTCCTGAAGCTTTCTTT.

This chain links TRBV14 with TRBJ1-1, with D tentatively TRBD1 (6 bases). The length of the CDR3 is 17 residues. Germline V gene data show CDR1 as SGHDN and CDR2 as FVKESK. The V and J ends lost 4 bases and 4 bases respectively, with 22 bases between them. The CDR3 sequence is CASSRTGLRVHSTEAFF. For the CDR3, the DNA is TGTGCCAGCAGCCGAACAGGGTTGCGGGTCCATAGCACTGAAGCTTTCTTT.

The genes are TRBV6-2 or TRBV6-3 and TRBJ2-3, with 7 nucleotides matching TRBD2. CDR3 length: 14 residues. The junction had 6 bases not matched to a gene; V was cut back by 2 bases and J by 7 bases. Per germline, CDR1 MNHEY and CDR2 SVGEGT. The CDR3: CASSYGLAAHTQYF. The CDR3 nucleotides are TGTGCCAGCAGTTACGGGCTAGCGGCCCATACGCAGTATTTT.

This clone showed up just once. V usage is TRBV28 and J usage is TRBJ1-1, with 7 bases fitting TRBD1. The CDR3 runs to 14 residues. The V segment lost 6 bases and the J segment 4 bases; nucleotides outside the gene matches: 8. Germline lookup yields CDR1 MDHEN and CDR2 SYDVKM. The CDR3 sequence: CASRDQGGRTEAFF. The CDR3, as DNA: TGTGCCAGCAGAGATCAAGGGGGCCGCACTGAAGCTTTCTTT.

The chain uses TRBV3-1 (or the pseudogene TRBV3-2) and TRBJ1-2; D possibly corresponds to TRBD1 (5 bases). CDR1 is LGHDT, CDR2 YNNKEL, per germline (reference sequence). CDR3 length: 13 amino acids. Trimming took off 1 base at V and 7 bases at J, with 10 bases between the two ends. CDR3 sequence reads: CASSQVRRGGYTF. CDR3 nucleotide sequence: TGTGCCAGCAGCCAAGTTCGGAGGGGTGGCTACACCTTC.

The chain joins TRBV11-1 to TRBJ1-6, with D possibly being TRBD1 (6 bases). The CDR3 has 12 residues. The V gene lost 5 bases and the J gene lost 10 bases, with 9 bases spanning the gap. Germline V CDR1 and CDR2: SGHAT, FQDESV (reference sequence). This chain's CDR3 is CASSTGKSPLHF. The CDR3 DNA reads TGTGCCAGCAGCACAGGGAAATCACCCCTCCACTTT.

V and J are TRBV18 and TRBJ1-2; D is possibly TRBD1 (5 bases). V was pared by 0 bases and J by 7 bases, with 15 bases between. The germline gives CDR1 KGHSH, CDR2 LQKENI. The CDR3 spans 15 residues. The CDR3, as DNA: TGTGCCAGCTCACCACCGGGACTCGGGTTGAGTGGCTACACCTTC. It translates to CASSPPGLGLSGYTF.

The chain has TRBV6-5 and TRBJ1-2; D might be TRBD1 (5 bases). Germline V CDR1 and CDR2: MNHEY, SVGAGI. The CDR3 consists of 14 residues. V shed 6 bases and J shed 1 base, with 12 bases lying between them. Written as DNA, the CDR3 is TGTGCCAGCAGATACGACAGCTTTAACTATGGCTACACCTTC. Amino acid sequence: CASRYDSFNYGYTF.

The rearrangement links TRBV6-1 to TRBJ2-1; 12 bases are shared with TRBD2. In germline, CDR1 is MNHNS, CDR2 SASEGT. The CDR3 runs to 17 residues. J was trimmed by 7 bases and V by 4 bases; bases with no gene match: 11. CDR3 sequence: CASSGLLAGGSINEQFF. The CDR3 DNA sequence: TGTGCCAGCAGTGGTTTGCTAGCGGGGGGGTCTATAAATGAGCAGTTCTTC.

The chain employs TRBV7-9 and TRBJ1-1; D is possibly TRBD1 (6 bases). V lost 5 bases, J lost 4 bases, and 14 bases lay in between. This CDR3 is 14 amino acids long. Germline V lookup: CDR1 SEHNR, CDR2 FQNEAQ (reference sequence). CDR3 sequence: CASSPGGGLTEAFF. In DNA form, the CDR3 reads TGTGCCAGCAGCCCGGGGGGCGGGCTCACTGAAGCTTTCTTT.

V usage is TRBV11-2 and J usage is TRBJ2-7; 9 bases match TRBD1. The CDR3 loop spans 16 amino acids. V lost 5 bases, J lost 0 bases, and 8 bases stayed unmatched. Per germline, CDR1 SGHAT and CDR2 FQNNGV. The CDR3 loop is CASSGIPGQGSYEQYF. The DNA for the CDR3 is TGTGCCAGCAGCGGAATTCCGGGACAGGGCTCCTACGAGCAGTACTTC.

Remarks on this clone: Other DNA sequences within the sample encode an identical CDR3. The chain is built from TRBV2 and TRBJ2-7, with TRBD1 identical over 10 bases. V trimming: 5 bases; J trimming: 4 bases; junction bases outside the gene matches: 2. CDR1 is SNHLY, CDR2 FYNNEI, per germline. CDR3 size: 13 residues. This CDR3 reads CASSRQGAYEQYF. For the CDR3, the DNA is TGTGCCAGCAGTCGACAGGGGGCGTACGAGCAGTACTTC.

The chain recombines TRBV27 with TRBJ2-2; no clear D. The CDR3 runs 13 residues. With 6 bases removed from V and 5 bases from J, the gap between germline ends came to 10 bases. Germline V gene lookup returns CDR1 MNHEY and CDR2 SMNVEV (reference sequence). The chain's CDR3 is CASSQIQTGELFF. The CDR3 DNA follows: TGTGCCAGCAGCCAGATTCAGACCGGGGAGCTGTTTTTT.

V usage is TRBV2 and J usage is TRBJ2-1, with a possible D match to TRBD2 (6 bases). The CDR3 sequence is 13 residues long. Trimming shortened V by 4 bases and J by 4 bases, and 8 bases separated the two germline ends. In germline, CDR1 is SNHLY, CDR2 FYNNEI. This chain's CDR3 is CASSGGLYNEQFF. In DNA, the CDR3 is TGTGCCAGCAGTGGGGGACTTTACAATGAGCAGTTCTTC.

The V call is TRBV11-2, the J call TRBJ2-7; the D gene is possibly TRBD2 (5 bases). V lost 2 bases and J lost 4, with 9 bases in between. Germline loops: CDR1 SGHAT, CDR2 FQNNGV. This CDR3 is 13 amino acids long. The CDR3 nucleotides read TGTGCCAGCAGCTTAAGGTCGGGATACGAGCAGTACTTC. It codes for CASSLRSGYEQYF.

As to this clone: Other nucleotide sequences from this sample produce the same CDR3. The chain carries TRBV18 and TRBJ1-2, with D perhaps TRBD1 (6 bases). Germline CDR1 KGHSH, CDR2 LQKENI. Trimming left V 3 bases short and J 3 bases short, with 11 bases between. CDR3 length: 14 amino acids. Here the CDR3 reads CASSPSGQHYGYTF. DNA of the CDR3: TGTGCCAGCTCACCTTCAGGACAGCACTATGGCTACACCTTC.